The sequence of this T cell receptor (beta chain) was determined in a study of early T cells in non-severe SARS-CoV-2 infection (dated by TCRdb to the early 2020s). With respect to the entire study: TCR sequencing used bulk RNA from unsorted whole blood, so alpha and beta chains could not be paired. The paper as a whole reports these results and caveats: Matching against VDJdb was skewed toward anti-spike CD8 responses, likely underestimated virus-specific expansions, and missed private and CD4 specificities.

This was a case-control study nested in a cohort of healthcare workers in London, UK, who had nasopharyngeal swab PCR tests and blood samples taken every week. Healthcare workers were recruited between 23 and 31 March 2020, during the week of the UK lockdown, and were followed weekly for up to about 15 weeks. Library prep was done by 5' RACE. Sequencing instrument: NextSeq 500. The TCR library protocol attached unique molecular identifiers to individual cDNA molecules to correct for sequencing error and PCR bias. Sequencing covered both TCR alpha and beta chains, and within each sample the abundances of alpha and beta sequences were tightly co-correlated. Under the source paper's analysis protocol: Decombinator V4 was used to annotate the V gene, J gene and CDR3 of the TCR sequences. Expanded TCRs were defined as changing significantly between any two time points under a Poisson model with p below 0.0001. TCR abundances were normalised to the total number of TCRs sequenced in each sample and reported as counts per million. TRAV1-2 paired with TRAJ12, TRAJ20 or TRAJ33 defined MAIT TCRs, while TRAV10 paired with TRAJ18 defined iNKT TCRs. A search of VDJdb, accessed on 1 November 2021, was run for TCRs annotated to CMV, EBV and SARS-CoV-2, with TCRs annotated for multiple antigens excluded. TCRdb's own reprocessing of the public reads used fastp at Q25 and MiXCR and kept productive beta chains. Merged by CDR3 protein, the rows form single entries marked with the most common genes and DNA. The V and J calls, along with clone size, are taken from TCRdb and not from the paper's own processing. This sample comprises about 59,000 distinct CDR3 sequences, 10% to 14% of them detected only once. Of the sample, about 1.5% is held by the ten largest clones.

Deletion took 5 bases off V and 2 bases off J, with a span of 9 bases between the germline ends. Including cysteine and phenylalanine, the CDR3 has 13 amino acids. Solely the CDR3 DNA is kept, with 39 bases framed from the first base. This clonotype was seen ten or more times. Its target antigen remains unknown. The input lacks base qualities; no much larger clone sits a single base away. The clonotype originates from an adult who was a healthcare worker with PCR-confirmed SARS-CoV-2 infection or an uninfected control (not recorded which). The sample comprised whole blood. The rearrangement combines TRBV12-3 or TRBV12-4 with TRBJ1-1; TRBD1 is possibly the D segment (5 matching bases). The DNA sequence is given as TGTGCCAGCAGTCGAGGGGCTAACACTGAAGCTTTCTTT. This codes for CASSRGANTEAFF.